The rows below give T cell receptor beta chains drawn from one sample of a study of shared clonotypes between healthy human individuals. Clones were sequenced by immunoSEQ multiplex PCR, and TCRdb holds only the in-frame ones, with some missing. The sample has about 2.2 million clones; approximately 92% are singletons. Sequenced: naive CD8+ T cells from PBMCs. The receptors stem from a man aged 18 to 35 in good health. Some clones in this sample may be carry-over from other donors' samples. Both conserved end residues are part of each CDR3. The D gene is left open where the match is weak. Only part of the rows carry a size: once, few, many, or a class if the clone is expanded.

TRBV29-1	NA	TRBJ2-7	NA	CSVRRQGSSYEQYF	TGCAGCGTTCGCCGGCAGGGGAGCTCCTACGAGCAGTACTTC
TRBV27	NA	TRBJ2-3	NA	CASSLFASWSTDTQYF	TGTGCCAGCAGTTTATTTGCTAGCTGGAGCACAGATACGCAGTATTTT
TRBV19	NA	TRBJ2-3	NA	CASTGWTKGTDTQYF	TGTGCCAGTACGGGCTGGACCAAGGGCACAGATACGCAGTATTTT
TRBV7-9	NA	TRBJ2-7	NA	CASSSREQGSYEQYF	TGTGCCAGCAGCTCCCGTGAGCAGGGCAGCTACGAGCAGTACTTC
TRBV10-3	NA	TRBJ2-7	NA	CAISESIVPTRPDEQYF	TGTGCCATCAGTGAGTCGATCGTCCCGACTAGACCCGACGAGCAGTACTTC
TRBV29-1	NA	TRBJ2-7	TRBD2	CSVGGTRVSYEQYF	TGCAGCGTCGGGGGGACCCGGGTCTCCTACGAGCAGTACTTC
TRBV9	NA	TRBJ2-2	NA	CASSGWNTGELFF	TGTGCCAGCTCGGGTTGGAACACCGGGGAGCTGTTTTTT
TRBV19	NA	TRBJ1-4	NA	CASSKGYATNEKLFF	TGTGCCAGTAGTAAGGGCTATGCAACTAATGAAAAACTGTTTTTT
TRBV27	NA	TRBJ2-7	NA	CASSSGTRVVYEQYF	TGTGCCAGCAGTTCCGGGACACGGGTAGTCTACGAGCAGTACTTC
TRBV27	NA	TRBJ1-1	NA	CASSLGWSTEAFF	TGTGCCAGCAGTTTAGGTTGGAGCACTGAAGCTTTCTTT
TRBV2	NA	TRBJ2-2	TRBD1	CASSGGTGVTGELFF	TGTGCCAGCAGTGGAGGGACAGGCGTGACCGGGGAGCTGTTTTTT
TRBV11-2	once	TRBJ2-2	TRBD2	CASVNPGGAGELFF	TGTGCCAGCGTTAACCCGGGGGGAGCCGGGGAGCTGTTTTTT
TRBV11-2	NA	TRBJ1-2	NA	CASSLGIAGGYGYTF	TGTGCCAGCAGCTTAGGAATAGCGGGTGGCTATGGCTACACCTTC
TRBV27	NA	TRBJ1-1	NA	CASTSRSQTEAFF	TGTGCCAGCACCTCGAGAAGTCAAACTGAAGCTTTCTTT
TRBV7-2	NA	TRBJ2-7	NA	CASTPERGSLGEQYF	TGTGCCAGCACCCCCGAGCGCGGGTCTTTGGGCGAGCAGTACTTC
TRBV7-9	NA	TRBJ2-1	NA	CASSFWDTYNEQFF	TGTGCCAGCAGCTTTTGGGACACCTACAATGAGCAGTTCTTC
TRBV15	NA	TRBJ2-2	TRBD1	CATSSPERTGPTGELFF	TGTGCCACCAGCAGCCCAGAACGGACAGGGCCCACCGGGGAGCTGTTTTTT
TRBV5-6	NA	TRBJ1-2	NA	CASSNRDLQYYGYTF	TGTGCCAGCAGCAACCGGGACCTTCAGTACTATGGCTACACCTTC
TRBV7-2	NA	TRBJ2-5	TRBD1	CASSPGQGGGETQYF	TGTGCCAGCAGCCCGGGACAGGGGGGTGGGGAGACCCAGTACTTC
TRBV27	NA	TRBJ2-1	NA	CASSPYGQYNEQFF	TGTGCCAGCAGTCCCTACGGGCAGTACAATGAGCAGTTCTTC
TRBV29-1	NA	TRBJ2-1	TRBD2	CSVGVTSGRDNEQFF	TGCAGCGTTGGTGTGACTAGCGGGAGGGACAATGAGCAGTTCTTC
TRBV7-2	NA	TRBJ2-7	NA	CASSLYRRHFYEQYF	TGTGCCAGCAGCTTATACAGGAGACACTTTTACGAGCAGTACTTC
TRBV6-5	NA	TRBJ2-3	NA	CASSLIGTDTQYF	TGTGCCAGCAGTTTGATAGGCACAGATACGCAGTATTTT
TRBV5-5	NA	TRBJ2-7	NA	CASSLQGLPGEQYF	TGTGCCAGCAGCTTACAGGGCCTCCCAGGGGAGCAGTACTTC
TRBV19	NA	TRBJ2-1	NA	CASSMVLAADEQFF	TGTGCCAGTAGTATGGTGTTAGCGGCAGATGAGCAGTTCTTC
TRBV5-6	NA	TRBJ2-7	TRBD2	CASTASGLATYEQYF	TGTGCCAGCACCGCCTCAGGACTAGCGACCTACGAGCAGTACTTC